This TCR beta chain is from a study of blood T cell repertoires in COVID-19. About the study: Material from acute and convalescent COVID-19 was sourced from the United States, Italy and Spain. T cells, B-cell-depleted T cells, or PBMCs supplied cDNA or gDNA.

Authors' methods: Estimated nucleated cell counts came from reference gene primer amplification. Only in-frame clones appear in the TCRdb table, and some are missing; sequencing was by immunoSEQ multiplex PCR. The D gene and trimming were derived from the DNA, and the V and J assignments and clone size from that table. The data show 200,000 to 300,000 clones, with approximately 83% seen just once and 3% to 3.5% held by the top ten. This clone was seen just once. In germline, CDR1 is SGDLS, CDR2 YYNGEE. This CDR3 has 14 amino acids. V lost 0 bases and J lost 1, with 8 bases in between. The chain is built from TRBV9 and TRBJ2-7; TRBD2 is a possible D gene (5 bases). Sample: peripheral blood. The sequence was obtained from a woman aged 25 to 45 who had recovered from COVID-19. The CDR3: CASSVASGSYEQYF. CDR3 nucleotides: TGTGCCAGCAGCGTAGCGAGCGGATCCTACGAGCAGTACTTC.